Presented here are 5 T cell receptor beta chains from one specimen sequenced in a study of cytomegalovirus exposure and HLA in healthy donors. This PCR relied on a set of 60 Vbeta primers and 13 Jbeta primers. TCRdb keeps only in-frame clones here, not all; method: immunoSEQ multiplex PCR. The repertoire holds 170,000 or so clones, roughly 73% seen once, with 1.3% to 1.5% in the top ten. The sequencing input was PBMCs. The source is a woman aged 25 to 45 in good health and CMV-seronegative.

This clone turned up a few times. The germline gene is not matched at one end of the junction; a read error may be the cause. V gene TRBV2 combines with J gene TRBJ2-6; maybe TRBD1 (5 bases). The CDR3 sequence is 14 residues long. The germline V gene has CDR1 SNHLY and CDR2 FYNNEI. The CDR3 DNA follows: TGTGCCAGCAGTGCCGTCTCTGGGGCCAACGGCCTGACTTTC. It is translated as CASSAVSGANGLTF.

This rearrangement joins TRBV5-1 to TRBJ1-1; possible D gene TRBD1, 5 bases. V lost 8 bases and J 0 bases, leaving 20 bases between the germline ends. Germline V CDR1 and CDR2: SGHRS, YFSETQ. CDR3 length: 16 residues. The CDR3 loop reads CASNVGGGTMNTEAFF. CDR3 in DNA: TGCGCCAGTAACGTTGGGGGGGGGACCATGAACACTGAAGCTTTCTTT.

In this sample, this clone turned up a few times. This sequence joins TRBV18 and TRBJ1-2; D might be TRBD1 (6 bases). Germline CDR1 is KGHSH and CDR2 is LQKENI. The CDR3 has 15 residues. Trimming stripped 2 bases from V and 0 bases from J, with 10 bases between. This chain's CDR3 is CASSPETGPNYGYTF. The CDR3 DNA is TGTGCCAGCTCACCAGAGACAGGCCCTAACTATGGCTACACCTTC.

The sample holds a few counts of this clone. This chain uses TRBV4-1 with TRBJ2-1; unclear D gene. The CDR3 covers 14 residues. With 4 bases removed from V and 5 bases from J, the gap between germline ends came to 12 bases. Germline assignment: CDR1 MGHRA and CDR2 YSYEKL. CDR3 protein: CASSLTGFNNEQFF. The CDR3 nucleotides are TGCGCCAGCAGCCTAACCGGGTTTAACAATGAGCAGTTCTTC.

The DNA of the CDR3 is TGTGCCAGCAGTTACGGAACACCGACAGTACGCAATGAGCAGTTCTTC. This encodes CASSYGTPTVRNEQFF. The chain recombines TRBV6-5 with TRBJ2-1; the D gene is possibly TRBD1 (5 bases). Trimming cost V 2 bases and J 6 bases, with 17 bases left between them. This CDR3 is 16 amino acids long. Germline CDR1 and CDR2: MNHEY and SVGAGI.